This T cell receptor (beta chain) was sequenced during a study of cytomegalovirus exposure and HLA in healthy donors. Whole-study results and caveats: It was reported that the classifier diagnosed cytomegalovirus status with high specificity and sensitivity in both the original and validation cohorts.

Germline V CDR1 and CDR2: MDHEN, SYDVKM. Trimming left V 2 bases short and J 11 bases short, with 13 bases between. The CDR3 sequence is 13 residues long. For this clone: Its antigen remains unknown.

Produced via immunoSEQ multiplex PCR; TCRdb's table is partial and in-frame only. Of some 68,000 clones in the sample, over 95% were seen once. The sequence derives from a man aged 18 to 30 in good health and CMV-seronegative. The chain combines TRBV28 with TRBJ1-3; unclear D gene. Sequenced material: PBMCs. CDR3 nucleotides: TGTGCCAGCAGTTTACCTGAGAGTTACGCCATATATTTT. Amino acids: CASSLPESYAIYF.